This entry lists 6 T cell receptor beta chains sequenced from one sample in a study of blood T cell repertoires in COVID-19. Only in-frame clones appear in the TCRdb table, and some are missing; sequencing was by immunoSEQ multiplex PCR. The sample carries under 300,000 clones, more than 75% recorded once. Sequencing was done on a sample of PBMCs or T cells enriched from blood (not recorded which). The receptors were sampled from a woman in her sixties in a cohort exposed to, infected with or recovered from COVID-19 (not recorded which).

This sequence joins TRBV6-1 and TRBJ2-3, with D perhaps matching TRBD1 (6 bases). V lost 2 bases and J 4 bases, leaving 7 bases between the germline ends. Germline CDR1 reads MNHNS; CDR2 reads SASEGT. CDR3 size: 13 residues. Written as DNA, the CDR3 is TGTGCCAGCAGTGAATGGGGGCCAGATACGCAGTATTTT. Translation gives CASSEWGPDTQYF.

The chain employs TRBV6-6 and TRBJ2-7, with no clear D. CDR3 length: 12 amino acids. V lost 4 bases and J lost 4, with 8 bases in between. Germline loops: CDR1 MNHNY, CDR2 SVGAGI (reference sequence). The CDR3: CASSFTPYEQYF. CDR3 nucleotide sequence: TGTGCCAGCAGTTTTACACCATACGAGCAGTACTTC.

The rearrangement uses TRBV28 and TRBJ1-2; 9 nucleotides line up with TRBD1. The CDR3 is 19 residues long. Germline lookup yields CDR1 MDHEN and CDR2 SYDVKM. With 5 bases clipped from V and 4 bases from J, the junction kept 20 bases outside the gene matches. CDR3 bases: TGTGCCAGCAGTCCACCAAGGTCCGGGACAGGGATTAGAGGCTATGGCTACACCTTC. It specifies CASSPPRSGTGIRGYGYTF.

This clone was found once. V usage is TRBV11-1 and J usage is TRBJ1-2; 7 nucleotides agree with TRBD1. The V and J ends lost 5 bases and 7 bases, in that order; junction bases with no gene match: 7. Germline V lookup: CDR1 SGHAT, CDR2 FQDESV (reference sequence). The CDR3 sequence is 13 residues long. For the CDR3, the DNA is TGTGCCAGCAGCCCCTCGACAGGGCGTGGCTACACCTTC. Amino acid sequence: CASSPSTGRGYTF. Full variable domain (outside the CDR3, taken from reference TRBV11-1 and TRBJ1-2): EAEVAQSPRYKITEKSQAVAFWCDPISGHATLYWYRQILGQGPELLVQFQDESVVDDSQLPKDRFSAERLKGVDSTLKIQPAELGDSAMYLCASSPSTGRGYTFGSGTRLTVV.

V and J are TRBV18 and TRBJ2-7; D might be TRBD2 (5 bases). Trimming stripped 3 bases from V and 4 bases from J, with 13 bases between. CDR1 and CDR2 from the germline V gene are KGHSH and LQKENI. The CDR3 covers 14 residues. The CDR3 nucleotides are TGTGCCAGCTCACCTCAGGACGGGAAATACGAGCAGTACTTC. Translated: CASSPQDGKYEQYF.

Of note for this clone: The identical CDR3 is also encoded by other nucleotide sequences in the sample. The rearrangement uses TRBV28 and TRBJ2-7, with D unresolved. Trimming took off 2 bases at V and 2 bases at J, with 4 bases between the two ends. This CDR3 contains 12 residues. Germline V gives CDR1 MDHEN, CDR2 SYDVKM. Written as DNA, the CDR3 is TGTGCCAGCAGTTTACGAGCCTACGAGCAGTACTTC. Residues: CASSLRAYEQYF.